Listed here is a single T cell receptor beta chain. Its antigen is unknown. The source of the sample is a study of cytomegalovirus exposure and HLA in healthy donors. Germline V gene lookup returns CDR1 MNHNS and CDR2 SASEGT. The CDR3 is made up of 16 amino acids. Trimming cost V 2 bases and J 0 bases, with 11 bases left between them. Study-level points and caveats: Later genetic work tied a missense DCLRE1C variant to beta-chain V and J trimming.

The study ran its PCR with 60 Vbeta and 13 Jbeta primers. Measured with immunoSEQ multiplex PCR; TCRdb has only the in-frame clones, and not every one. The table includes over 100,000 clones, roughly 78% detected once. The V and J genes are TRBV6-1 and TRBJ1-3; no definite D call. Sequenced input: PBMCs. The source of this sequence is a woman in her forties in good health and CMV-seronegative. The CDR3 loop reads CASSEYDPGSGNTIYF. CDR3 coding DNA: TGTGCCAGCAGTGAATACGACCCAGGCTCTGGAAACACCATATATTTT.